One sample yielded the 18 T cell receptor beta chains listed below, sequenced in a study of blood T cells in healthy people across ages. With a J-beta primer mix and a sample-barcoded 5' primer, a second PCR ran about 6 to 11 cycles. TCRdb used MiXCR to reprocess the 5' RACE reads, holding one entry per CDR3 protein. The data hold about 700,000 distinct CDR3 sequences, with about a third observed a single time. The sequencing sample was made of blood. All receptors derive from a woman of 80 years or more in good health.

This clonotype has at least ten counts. The CDR3 here is CASRRGDRAEQYF. The DNA for the CDR3 is TGCGCCAGCAGGCGAGGGGACAGGGCCGAGCAGTACTTC. The genes are TRBV5-1 and TRBJ2-7, with TRBD1 identical over 9 bases. V shed 5 bases and J 6 bases; nucleotides not matched to a gene: 6. This CDR3 contains 13 residues. CDR1 and CDR2 (germline): SGHRS, YFSETQ.

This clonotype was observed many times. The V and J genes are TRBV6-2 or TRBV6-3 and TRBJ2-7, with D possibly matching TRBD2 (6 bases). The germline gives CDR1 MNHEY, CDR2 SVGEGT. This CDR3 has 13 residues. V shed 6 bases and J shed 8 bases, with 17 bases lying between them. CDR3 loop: CASRPRPGEQQYF. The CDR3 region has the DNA TGTGCCAGCAGGCCCCGCCCGGGGGAACAGCAGTACTTC.

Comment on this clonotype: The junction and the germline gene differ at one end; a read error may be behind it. The CDR3: CAGGLPGTKLDF. CDR3 sequence (DNA): TGTGCCGGTGGATTACCCGGGACAAAGTTGGATTTT. The V and J genes are TRBV2 and TRBJ2-3; TRBD1 is a possible D gene (6 bases). The CDR3 sequence is 12 residues long. Per the germline V gene, CDR1 is SNHLY and CDR2 is FYNNEI.

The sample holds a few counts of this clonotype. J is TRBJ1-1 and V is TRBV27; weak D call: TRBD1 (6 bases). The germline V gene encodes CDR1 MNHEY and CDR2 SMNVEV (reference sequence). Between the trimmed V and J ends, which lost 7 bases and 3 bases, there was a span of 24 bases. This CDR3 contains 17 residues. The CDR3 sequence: CASTQKGGLRKDTEAFF. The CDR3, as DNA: TGTGCCAGCACCCAAAAAGGGGGGCTAAGAAAGGACACTGAAGCTTTCTTT.

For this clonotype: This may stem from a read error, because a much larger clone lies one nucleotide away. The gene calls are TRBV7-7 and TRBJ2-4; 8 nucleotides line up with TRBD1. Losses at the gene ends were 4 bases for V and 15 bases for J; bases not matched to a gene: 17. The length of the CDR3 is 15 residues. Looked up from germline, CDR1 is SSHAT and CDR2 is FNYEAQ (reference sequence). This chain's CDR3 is CASSSRQGLRETLYF. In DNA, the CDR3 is TGTGCCAGCAGCTCACGACAGGGGCTTCGAGAGACCCTGTACTTC.

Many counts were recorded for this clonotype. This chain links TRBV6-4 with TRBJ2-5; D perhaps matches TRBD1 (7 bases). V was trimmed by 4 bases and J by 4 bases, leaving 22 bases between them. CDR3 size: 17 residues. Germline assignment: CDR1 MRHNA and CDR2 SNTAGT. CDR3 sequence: CASSVSSGTAEGETQYF. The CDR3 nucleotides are TGTGCCAGCAGTGTATCCTCCGGGACAGCGGAGGGAGAGACCCAGTACTTC.

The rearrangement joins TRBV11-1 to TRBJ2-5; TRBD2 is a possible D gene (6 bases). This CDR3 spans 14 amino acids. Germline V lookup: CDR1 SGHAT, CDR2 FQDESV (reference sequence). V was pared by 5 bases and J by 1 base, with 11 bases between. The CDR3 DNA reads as TGTGCCAGCAGCCAGGGACTGGGCCAAGAGACCCAGTACTTC. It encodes CASSQGLGQETQYF. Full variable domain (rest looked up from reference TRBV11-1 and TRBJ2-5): EAEVAQSPRYKITEKSQAVAFWCDPISGHATLYWYRQILGQGPELLVQFQDESVVDDSQLPKDRFSAERLKGVDSTLKIQPAELGDSAMYLCASSQGLGQETQYFGPGTRLLVL.

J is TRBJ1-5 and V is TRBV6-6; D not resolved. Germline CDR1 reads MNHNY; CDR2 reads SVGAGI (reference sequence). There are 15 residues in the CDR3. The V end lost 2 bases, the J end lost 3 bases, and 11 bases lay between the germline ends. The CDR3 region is CASSYLGVPNQPQHF. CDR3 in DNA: TGTGCCAGCAGTTACCTGGGCGTCCCCAATCAGCCCCAGCATTTT.

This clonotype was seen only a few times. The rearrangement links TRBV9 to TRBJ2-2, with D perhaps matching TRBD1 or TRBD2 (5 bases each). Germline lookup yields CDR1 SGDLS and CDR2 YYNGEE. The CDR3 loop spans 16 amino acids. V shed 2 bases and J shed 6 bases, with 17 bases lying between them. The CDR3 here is CASSVEGRVASGELFF. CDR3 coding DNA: TGTGCCAGCAGCGTTGAAGGCAGGGTAGCGTCCGGGGAGCTGTTTTTT.

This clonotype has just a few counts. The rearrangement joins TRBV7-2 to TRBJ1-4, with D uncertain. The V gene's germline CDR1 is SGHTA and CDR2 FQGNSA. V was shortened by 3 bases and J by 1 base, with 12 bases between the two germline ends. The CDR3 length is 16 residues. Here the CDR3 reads CASSFWNRETNEKLFF. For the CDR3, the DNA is TGTGCCAGCAGCTTTTGGAACAGAGAAACTAATGAAAAACTGTTTTTT.

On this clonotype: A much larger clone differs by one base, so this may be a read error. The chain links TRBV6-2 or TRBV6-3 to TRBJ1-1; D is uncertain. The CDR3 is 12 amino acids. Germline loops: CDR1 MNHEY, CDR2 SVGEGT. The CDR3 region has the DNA TGTACCAGCAGCTACGCGGGAGTAGAAGCTTTCTTT. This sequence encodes CTSSYAGVEAFF.

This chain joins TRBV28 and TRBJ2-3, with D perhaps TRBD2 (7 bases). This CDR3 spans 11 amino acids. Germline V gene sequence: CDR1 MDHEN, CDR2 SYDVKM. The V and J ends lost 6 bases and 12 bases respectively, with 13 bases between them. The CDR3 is CASSQGGAQYF. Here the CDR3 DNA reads TGTGCCAGCAGCCAAGGGGGGGCCCAGTATTTT.

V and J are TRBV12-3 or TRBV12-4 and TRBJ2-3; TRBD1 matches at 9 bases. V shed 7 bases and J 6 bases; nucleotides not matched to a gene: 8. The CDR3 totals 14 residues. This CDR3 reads CASTRDRAWDTQYF. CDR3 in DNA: TGTGCCAGCACCCGGGACAGGGCATGGGATACGCAGTATTTT.

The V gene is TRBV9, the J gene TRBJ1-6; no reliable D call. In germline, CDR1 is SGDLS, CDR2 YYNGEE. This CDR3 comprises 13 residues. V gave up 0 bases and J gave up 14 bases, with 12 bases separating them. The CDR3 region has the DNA TGTGCCAGCAGCGTAGGAAGTGAGGGCTCCCTCCACTTT. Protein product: CASSVGSEGSLHF.

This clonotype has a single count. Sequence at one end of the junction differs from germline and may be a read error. The CDR3 nucleotides read TGTGCCAGCAGCTCGGGGCCCCGGGACTCCTACGAGCAGTACTTT. As protein: CASSSGPRDSYEQYF. The chain employs TRBV7-3 and TRBJ2-7; possibly TRBD2 for D (6 bases). Germline V gene data show CDR1 as SGHTA and CDR2 as FQGTGA. This CDR3 comprises 15 residues.

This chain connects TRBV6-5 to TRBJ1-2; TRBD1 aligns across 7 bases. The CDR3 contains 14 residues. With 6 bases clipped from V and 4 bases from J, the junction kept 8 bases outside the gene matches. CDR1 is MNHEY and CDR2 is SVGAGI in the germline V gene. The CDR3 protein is CASRAWDSLYGYTF. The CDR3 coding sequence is TGTGCCAGCAGGGCTTGGGACAGCCTCTATGGCTACACCTTC.

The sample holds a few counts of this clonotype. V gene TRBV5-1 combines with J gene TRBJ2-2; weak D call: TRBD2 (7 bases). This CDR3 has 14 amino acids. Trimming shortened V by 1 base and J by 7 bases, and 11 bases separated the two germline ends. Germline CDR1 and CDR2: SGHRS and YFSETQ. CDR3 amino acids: CASSLRGGDGELFF. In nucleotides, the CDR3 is TGCGCCAGCAGCTTGAGGGGGGGCGACGGGGAGCTGTTTTTT.

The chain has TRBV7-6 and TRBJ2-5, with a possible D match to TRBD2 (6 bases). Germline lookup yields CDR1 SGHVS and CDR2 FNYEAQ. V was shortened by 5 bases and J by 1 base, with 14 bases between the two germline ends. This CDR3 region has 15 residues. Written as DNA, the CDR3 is TGTGCCAGCAGCCAATATGGCGGGATCCAAGAGACCCAGTACTTC. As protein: CASSQYGGIQETQYF.